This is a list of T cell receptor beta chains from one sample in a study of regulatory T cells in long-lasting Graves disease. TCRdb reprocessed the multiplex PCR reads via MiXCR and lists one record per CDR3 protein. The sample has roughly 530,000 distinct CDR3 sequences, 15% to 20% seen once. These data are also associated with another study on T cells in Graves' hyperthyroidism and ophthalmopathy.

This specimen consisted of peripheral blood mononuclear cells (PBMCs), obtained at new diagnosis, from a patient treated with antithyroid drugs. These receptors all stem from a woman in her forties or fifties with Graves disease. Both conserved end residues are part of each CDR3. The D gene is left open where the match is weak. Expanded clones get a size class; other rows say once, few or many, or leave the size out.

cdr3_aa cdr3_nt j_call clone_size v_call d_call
CASWGPDRGNSPLHF TGTGCCAGCTGGGGACCCGACAGGGGAAATTCACCCCTCCACTTT TRBJ1-6 - TRBV28 TRBD1
CAISGTSGGDEQFF TGTGCCATCAGTGGCACTAGCGGTGGAGATGAGCAGTTCTTC TRBJ2-1 few TRBV10-3 TRBD2
CASSEAGDSKQYF TGTGCCAGCAGTGAAGCCGGGGACAGTAAGCAGTACTTC TRBJ2-7 many TRBV2 TRBD1
CASSLIAEVNTEAFF TGTGCCAGCAGTTTAATAGCGGAAGTGAACACTGAAGCTTTCTTT TRBJ1-1 many TRBV28 -
CASRRAGGGARQETQYF TGTGCCAGCAGGAGAGCGGGCGGGGGAGCCCGCCAAGAGACCCAGTACTTC TRBJ2-5 - TRBV6-1 TRBD2
CASSASPTIGQGVNEQFF TGTGCCAGCAGTGCTAGCCCCACCATCGGACAGGGCGTCAATGAGCAGTTCTTC TRBJ2-1 many TRBV6-1 TRBD1
CASSPPGVPFEAFF TGTGCCAGCTCACCCCCAGGAGTCCCATTTGAAGCTTTCTTT TRBJ1-1 many TRBV18 -
CASSVATRPESDTQYF TGTGCCAGCAGCGTAGCTACGAGACCAGAATCAGATACGCAGTATTTT TRBJ2-3 once TRBV9 -
CASSLLAGGQLSGTDTQYF TGTGCCAGCAGCTTACTAGCGGGGGGGCAACTTTCTGGCACAGATACGCAGTATTTT TRBJ2-3 few TRBV7-3 TRBD2
CSAQGTSGTQYF TGCAGTGCCCAGGGGACTAGCGGGACCCAGTACTTC TRBJ2-5 many TRBV20-1 TRBD2
CASSGGSYYGYTF TGTGCCAGCAGTGGGGGGAGCTACTATGGCTACACCTTC TRBJ1-2 many TRBV2 -
CASSFDSSPHQPQHF TGTGCCAGCAGTTTTGACAGCTCCCCCCATCAGCCCCAGCATTTT TRBJ1-5 many TRBV28 -
CASSPLDRARLAYEQYF TGTGCCAGCTCACCCTTGGACAGGGCCCGACTAGCTTACGAGCAGTACTTC TRBJ2-7 - TRBV18 -
CASGYRELNSPLHF TGTGCCAGCGGTTACAGGGAGCTGAATTCACCCCTCCACTTT TRBJ1-6 - TRBV5-6 -
CASSRTGTADTQYF TGTGCCAGCAGTCGTACCGGGACAGCCGATACGCAGTATTTT TRBJ2-3 - TRBV12-3/TRBV12-4 TRBD1
CASSGGDQPQHF TGTGCCAGCAGTGGTGGGGATCAGCCCCAGCATTTT TRBJ1-5 many TRBV2 -
CVSSQSPNAGRGGNEQFF TGTGTCAGCAGCCAGTCTCCTAATGCGGGCAGGGGGGGGAATGAGCAGTTCTTC TRBJ2-1 - TRBV3-1 -